This is a list of T cell receptor beta chains from one sample in a study of blood T cell repertoires in COVID-19. The table came from immunoSEQ multiplex PCR; TCRdb's copy has only in-frame clones and leaves some out. The sample shows 150,000 to 200,000 clones, roughly 90% of them seen only once. What was sequenced was peripheral blood. These receptors were collected from a man between 60 and 75 years old with acute or convalescent COVID-19. CDR3s include the opening cysteine and the closing phenylalanine or tryptophan. D genes are given only for firm matches. Clone sizes are given selectively: once, few, many, or a class where the clone is expanded.

cdr3_aa | d_call | clone_size | v_call
CASSIRDTFNTEAFF | - | - | TRBV19
CAPKNGGCSYNEQFF | - | - | TRBV19
CASSSGGALGDTQYF | TRBD2 | - | TRBV6-5
CASSPGTGRNGYTF | TRBD1 | - | TRBV5-1
CASSLAGGSETQYF | - | once | TRBV5-1
CASSRSGQNLFYGYTF | - | once | TRBV7-8
CASSLGTGGAYNEQFF | TRBD1 | - | TRBV5-1
CASRKLDPRVSNTEAFF | - | once | TRBV19
CASSPQADGYTF | - | once | TRBV10-2
CASSLATGDGYTF | TRBD1 | - | TRBV5-6
CAITPGVGADTQYF | - | - | TRBV10-3
CASSPGTGQGYEQYF | TRBD1 | - | TRBV9
CASSPSFWDGQGGTGELFF | TRBD1 | - | TRBV7-9
CASNPGYEGYTF | - | - | TRBV12-3/TRBV12-4
CSVEKAGNTEAFF | - | - | TRBV29-1
CASSQDNTGVGNTIYF | TRBD1 | - | TRBV4-3
CASSSPGLRIAKNIQYF | - | once | TRBV28
CASSLSNRGNSPLHF | TRBD1 | - | TRBV11-2
CSARDSRSYTF | - | - | TRBV20-1
CASSPWNGAYGYTF | - | once | TRBV5-1
CASSSLRGTGGRTEAFF | TRBD1 | - | TRBV5-4
CASSQGSGLAVGAPDTQYF | TRBD2 | - | TRBV4-2
CASSLAGVDDSPLHF | - | - | TRBV5-6
CSVVKSTMGGTQYF | - | - | TRBV29-1
CATSGQGNEKLFF | TRBD1 | - | TRBV19
CASSLTGYNSPLHF | - | - | TRBV5-1
CASSFTPLAGGYEQYF | TRBD2 | - | TRBV11-2
CASSMKTPAGTDTQYF | - | - | TRBV19
CASSLAVRTRNTGELFF | TRBD2 | - | TRBV7-9
CASTNGGGGNQPQHF | - | - | TRBV6-5
CASTKGGAGYNEQFF | - | - | TRBV7-9
CAISEYRVRGVSGNTIYF | - | - | TRBV10-3
CASSYSRGSGYGYTF | - | - | TRBV6-5
CASRNVVRTVGNQPQHF | - | few | TRBV19
CAISGGTGGGLTEAFF | TRBD1 | - | TRBV10-3
CASSSRPGHKIPMRGKLFF | - | - | TRBV6-2/TRBV6-3
CASSELPGSGANVLTF | - | - | TRBV10-2
CASSYGGPSGNTIYF | - | - | TRBV6-6
CASSLDKTYRTKAFF | - | - | TRBV7-9
CASSGTSSNEQFF | TRBD2 | - | TRBV6-5
CASSSLGLARTDTQYF | TRBD2 | once | TRBV5-6
CASGHRDRQGEQYF | - | - | TRBV21-1
CASSLGQGNTEAFF | TRBD1 | - | TRBV11-3
CASSEFRGRQPQHF | TRBD1 | - | TRBV6-1
CASTYGGGETEAFF | - | - | TRBV6-5
CASSESSVAGDTQYF | TRBD2 | - | TRBV10-1
CASTLDRTYNEQFF | TRBD1 | - | TRBV7-9
CASSQLGTSCSETQYF | TRBD2 | - | TRBV3-1/TRBV3-2
CASSLRQSTDTQYF | - | - | TRBV11-2
CASNFGASGRDTQYF | TRBD2 | - | TRBV6-5
CASRRTGGEAFF | TRBD1 | - | TRBV28
CASSVGGQSSYGYTF | - | - | TRBV9
CASSWNPRGTEAFF | - | - | TRBV6-9